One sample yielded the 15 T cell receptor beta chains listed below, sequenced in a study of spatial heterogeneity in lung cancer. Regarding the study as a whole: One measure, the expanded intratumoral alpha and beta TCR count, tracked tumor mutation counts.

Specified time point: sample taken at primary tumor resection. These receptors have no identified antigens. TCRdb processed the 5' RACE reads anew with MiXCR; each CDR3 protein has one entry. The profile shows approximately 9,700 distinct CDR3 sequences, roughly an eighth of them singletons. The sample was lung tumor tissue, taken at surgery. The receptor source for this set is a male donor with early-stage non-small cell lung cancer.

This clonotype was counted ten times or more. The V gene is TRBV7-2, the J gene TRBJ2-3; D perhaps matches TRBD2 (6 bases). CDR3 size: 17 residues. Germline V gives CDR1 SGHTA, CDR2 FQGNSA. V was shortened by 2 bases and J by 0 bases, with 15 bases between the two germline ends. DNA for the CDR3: TGTGCCAGCAGCTTAAAAATTAGCGGTACTAGCACAGATACGCAGTATTTT. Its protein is CASSLKISGTSTDTQYF.

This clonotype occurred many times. The CDR3 protein is CASSLWELFF. The CDR3 DNA is TGCGCCAGCAGCTTGTGGGAGCTGTTTTTT. The chain links TRBV5-1 to TRBJ2-2; D ambiguous. Trimming pared 1 base from V and 9 bases from J, leaving 1 base between. The CDR3 extends over 10 amino acids. Germline V gene sequence: CDR1 SGHRS, CDR2 YFSETQ.

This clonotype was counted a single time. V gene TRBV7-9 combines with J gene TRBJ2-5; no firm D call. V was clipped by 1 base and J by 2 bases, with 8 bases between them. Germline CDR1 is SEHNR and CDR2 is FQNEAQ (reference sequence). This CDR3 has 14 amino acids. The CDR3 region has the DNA TGTGCCAGCAGCTTAGTGTTACAACAAGAGACCCAGTACTTC. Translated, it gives CASSLVLQQETQYF.

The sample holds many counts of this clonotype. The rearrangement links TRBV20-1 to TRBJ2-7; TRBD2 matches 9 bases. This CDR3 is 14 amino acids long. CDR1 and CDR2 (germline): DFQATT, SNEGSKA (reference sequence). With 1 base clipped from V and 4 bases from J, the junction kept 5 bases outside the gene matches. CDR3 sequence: CSARVGGRVYEQYF. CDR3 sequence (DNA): TGCAGTGCTAGAGTAGGCGGGAGGGTGTACGAGCAGTACTTC.

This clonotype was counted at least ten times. As DNA, the CDR3 is TGTGCCAGCAGCCAAAGCGGGGGGCCGTCTCTAGCTTTCTTT. As protein: CASSQSGGPSLAFF. This chain links TRBV14 with TRBJ1-1; TRBD1 might be the D (6 bases). Trimming took 2 bases from V and 10 from J, leaving 17 bases between them. This CDR3 region has 14 residues. In germline, CDR1 is SGHDN, CDR2 FVKESK.

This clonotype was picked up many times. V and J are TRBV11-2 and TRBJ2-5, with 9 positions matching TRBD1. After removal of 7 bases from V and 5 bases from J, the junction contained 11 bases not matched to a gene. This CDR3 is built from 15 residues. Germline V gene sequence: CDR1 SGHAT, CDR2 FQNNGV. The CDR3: CASMTVQGADETQYF. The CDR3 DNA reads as TGTGCCAGCATGACTGTACAGGGGGCAGATGAGACCCAGTACTTC.

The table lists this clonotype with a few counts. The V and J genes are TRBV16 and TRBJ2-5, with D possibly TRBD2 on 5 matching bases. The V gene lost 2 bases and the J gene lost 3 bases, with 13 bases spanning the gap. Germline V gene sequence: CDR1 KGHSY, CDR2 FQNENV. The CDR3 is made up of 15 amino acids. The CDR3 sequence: CASSQSFGEEETQYF. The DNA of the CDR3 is TGTGCCAGCAGCCAAAGTTTCGGGGAAGAAGAGACCCAGTACTTC.

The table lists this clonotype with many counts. The CDR3 nucleotides read TGCGCCAGCAGCCAAGTCCTCGGGCCTCTTCTAGAGACCCAGTACTTC. This codes for CASSQVLGPLLETQYF. The genes are TRBV4-1 and TRBJ2-5, with D uncertain. V lost 1 base and J lost 4, with 16 bases in between. The CDR3 runs to 16 residues. Germline assignment: CDR1 MGHRA and CDR2 YSYEKL.

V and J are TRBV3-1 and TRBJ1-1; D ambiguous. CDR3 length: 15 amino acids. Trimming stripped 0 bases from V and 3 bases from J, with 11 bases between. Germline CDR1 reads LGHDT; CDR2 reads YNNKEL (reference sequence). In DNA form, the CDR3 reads TGTGCCAGCAGCCAAGACCCAGGTGGCGACACTGAAGCTTTCTTT. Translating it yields CASSQDPGGDTEAFF.

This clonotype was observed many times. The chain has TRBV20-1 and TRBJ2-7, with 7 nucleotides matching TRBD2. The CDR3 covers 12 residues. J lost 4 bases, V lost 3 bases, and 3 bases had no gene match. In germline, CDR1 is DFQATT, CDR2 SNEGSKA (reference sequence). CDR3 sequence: CSASVGGYEQYF. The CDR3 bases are TGCAGTGCTAGCGTGGGGGGGTACGAGCAGTACTTC.

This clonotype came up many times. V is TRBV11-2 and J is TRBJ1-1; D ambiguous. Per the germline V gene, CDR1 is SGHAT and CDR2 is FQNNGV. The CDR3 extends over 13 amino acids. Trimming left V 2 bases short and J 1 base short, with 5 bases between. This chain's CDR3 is CASSLWSNTEAFF. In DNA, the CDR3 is TGTGCCAGCAGCTTATGGTCGAACACTGAAGCTTTCTTT.

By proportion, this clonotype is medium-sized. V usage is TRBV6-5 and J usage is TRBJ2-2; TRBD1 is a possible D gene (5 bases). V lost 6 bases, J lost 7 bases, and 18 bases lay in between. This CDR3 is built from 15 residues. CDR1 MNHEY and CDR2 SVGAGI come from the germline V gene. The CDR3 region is CASSLRPSQGGELFF. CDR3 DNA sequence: TGTGCCAGCAGCCTAAGGCCGTCTCAGGGCGGGGAGCTGTTTTTT.

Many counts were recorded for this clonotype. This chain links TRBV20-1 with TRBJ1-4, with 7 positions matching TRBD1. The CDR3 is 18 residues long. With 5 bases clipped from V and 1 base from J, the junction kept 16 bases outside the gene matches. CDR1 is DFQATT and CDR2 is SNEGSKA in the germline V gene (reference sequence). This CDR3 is CSALRVGDRVLTNEKLFF. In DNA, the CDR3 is TGCAGTGCTCTCCGAGTCGGGGACAGAGTTTTAACTAATGAAAAACTGTTTTTT.

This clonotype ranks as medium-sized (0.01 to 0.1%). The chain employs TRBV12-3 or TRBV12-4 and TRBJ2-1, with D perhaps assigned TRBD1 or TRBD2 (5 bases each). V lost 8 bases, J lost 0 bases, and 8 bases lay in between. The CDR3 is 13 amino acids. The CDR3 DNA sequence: TGTGCCAGCGCGAGGGGCTCCTACAATGAGCAGTTCTTC. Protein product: CASARGSYNEQFF.

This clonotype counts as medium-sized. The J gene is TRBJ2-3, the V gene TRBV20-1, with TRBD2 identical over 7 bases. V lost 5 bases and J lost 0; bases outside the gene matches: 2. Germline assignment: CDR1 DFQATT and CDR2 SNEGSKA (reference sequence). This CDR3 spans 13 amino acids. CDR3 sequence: CSAPGGSTDTQYF. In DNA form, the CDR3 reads TGCAGTGCTCCCGGGGGGAGCACAGATACGCAGTATTTT.